Below, 18 T cell receptor beta chains from the same sample are listed, as sequenced in a study of cytomegalovirus exposure and HLA in healthy donors. PCR used 60 Vbeta primers and 13 Jbeta primers. The method was immunoSEQ multiplex PCR; TCRdb's version includes in-frame clones alone and lacks a portion of them. The listing records about 160,000 clones. The sequenced sample was PBMCs. These receptors came from a woman aged 55-70 years in good health and CMV-seronegative.

The rearrangement uses TRBV6-1 and TRBJ2-1; D perhaps matches TRBD1 (5 bases). The CDR3 totals 17 residues. V shed 0 bases and J shed 2 bases, with 14 bases lying between them. In germline, CDR1 is MNHNS, CDR2 SASEGT. CDR3 coding DNA: TGTGCCAGCAGTGAAGCGGGGTGGGGCGTCGCCTACAATGAGCAGTTCTTC. It translates to CASSEAGWGVAYNEQFF.

The rearrangement joins TRBV2 to TRBJ2-3; tentative D call: TRBD2 (6 bases). Trimming pared 3 bases from V and 2 bases from J, leaving 18 bases between. Germline V gene data show CDR1 as SNHLY and CDR2 as FYNNEI. The CDR3 consists of 17 residues. The CDR3 coding sequence is TGTGCCAGCAGTGATTGGCGGGGCCCTAAAATCACAGATACGCAGTATTTT. It translates to CASSDWRGPKITDTQYF.

The genes are TRBV7-6 and TRBJ2-7; D unclear. The CDR3 has 13 amino acids. Germline lookup yields CDR1 SGHVS and CDR2 FNYEAQ. Trimming shortened V by 1 base and J by 4 bases, and 8 bases separated the two germline ends. CDR3: CASSLGVVYEQYF. For the CDR3, the DNA is TGTGCCAGCAGCTTAGGAGTTGTTTACGAGCAGTACTTC. The whole variable domain, remainder taken from reference TRBV7-6 and TRBJ2-7, is GAGVSQSPRYKVTKRGQDVALRCDPISGHVSLYWYRQALGQGPEFLTYFNYEAQQDKSGLPNDRFSAERPEGSISTLTIQRTEQRDSAMYRCASSLGVVYEQYFGPGTRLTVT.

The chain links TRBV5-1 to TRBJ1-4; D call uncertain. V gave up 4 bases and J gave up 7 bases, with 20 bases separating them. Germline values: CDR1 SGHRS, CDR2 YFSETQ. The CDR3 spans 16 residues. CDR3 sequence (DNA): TGCGCCAGCAGCCGCGGGGTTTCACAACTAGGTGAAAAACTGTTTTTT. It translates to CASSRGVSQLGEKLFF. Together with reference TRBV5-1 and TRBJ1-4, the CDR3 gives the full variable domain: KAGVTQTPRYLIKTRGQQVTLSCSPISGHRSVSWYQQTPGQGLQFLFEYFSETQRNKGNFPGRFSGRQFSNSRSEMNVSTLELGDSALYLCASSRGVSQLGEKLFFGSGTQLSVL.

As for this clone: This CDR3 is also generated by other DNA sequences in the sample. CDR3 bases: TGTGCTAGTGGCCTATACTACGAGCAGTACTTC. This encodes CASGLYYEQYF. V and J are TRBV12-5 and TRBJ2-7, with D unclear. Per the germline V gene, CDR1 is LGHNT and CDR2 is FRNRAP. The CDR3 sequence is 11 residues long. The V gene lost 6 bases and the J gene lost 3 bases, with 6 bases spanning the gap.

Of note for this clone: This specimen includes other DNA sequences encoding the same CDR3. The chain uses TRBV5-1 and TRBJ2-3, with TRBD2 as a possible D gene (7 bases). V dropped 4 bases and J dropped 0 bases, with 9 bases sitting between them. CDR3 length equals 14 residues. Germline V gene sequence: CDR1 SGHRS, CDR2 YFSETQ. The CDR3 nucleotides read TGCGCCAGCAGCGGGGGGGCTAGCACAGATACGCAGTATTTT. Translating it yields CASSGGASTDTQYF.

The chain links TRBV29-1 to TRBJ1-1, with a weak D call TRBD1 (5 bases). Germline V gene sequence: CDR1 SQVTM, CDR2 ANQGSEA. V lost 6 bases to trimming and J lost 5 bases, with 19 bases between them. This CDR3 comprises 14 residues. The CDR3 is CSVATEGRGTEAFF. In DNA form, the CDR3 reads TGCAGCGTCGCCACGGAGGGGAGGGGTACTGAAGCTTTCTTT.

The chain employs TRBV19 and TRBJ1-1; D uncertain. CDR3 length equals 14 residues. Trimming pared 4 bases from V and 4 bases from J, leaving 13 bases between. CDR1 is LNHDA and CDR2 is SQIVND in the germline V gene (reference sequence). The CDR3 here is CASSKKGESTEAFF. The CDR3 DNA sequence: TGTGCCAGTAGTAAGAAGGGAGAGAGCACTGAAGCTTTCTTT.

The chain employs TRBV6-1 and TRBJ2-1; D call uncertain. The CDR3 covers 12 residues. V lost 4 bases and J 4 bases, leaving 5 bases between the germline ends. Per germline, CDR1 MNHNS and CDR2 SASEGT. CDR3 amino acids: CASSGQYNEQFF. The CDR3 region has the DNA TGTGCCAGCAGTGGGCAATACAATGAGCAGTTCTTC.

The V call is TRBV27, the J call TRBJ1-4; maybe TRBD1 (6 bases). V was trimmed by 0 bases and J by 8 bases, leaving 13 bases between them. This CDR3 has 15 amino acids. Germline V gene data show CDR1 as MNHEY and CDR2 as SMNVEV (reference sequence). In DNA, the CDR3 is TGTGCCAGCAGTTTATCGGGGACACGGTGGGAAAAACTGTTTTTT. It is translated as CASSLSGTRWEKLFF.

This chain connects TRBV6-5 to TRBJ2-1, with D unresolved. The CDR3 length is 15 residues. From germline, CDR1 is MNHEY and CDR2 SVGAGI. With 2 bases removed from V and 5 bases from J, the gap between germline ends came to 13 bases. The CDR3 sequence is CASSYTVAVNNEQFF. The CDR3 nucleotides read TGTGCCAGCAGTTACACGGTAGCCGTAAACAATGAGCAGTTCTTC.

The chain has TRBV9 and TRBJ1-2; the match to TRBD1 covers 9 bases. The CDR3 runs to 14 residues. The V segment lost 4 bases and the J segment 4 bases; nucleotides outside the gene matches: 5. Germline V gives CDR1 SGDLS, CDR2 YYNGEE. The CDR3 DNA reads as TGTGCCAGCAGCTCAACAGGGGGCCGCTATGGCTACACCTTC. Translation: CASSSTGGRYGYTF.

The V call is TRBV15, the J call TRBJ2-2, with a tentative D call TRBD1 (5 bases). Germline lookup yields CDR1 LNHNV and CDR2 YYDKDF (reference sequence). Trimming pared 0 bases from V and 6 bases from J, leaving 14 bases between. The CDR3 has 16 residues. DNA of the CDR3: TGTGCCACCAGCAGAGAAGGGGCGCGATTAGCCGGGGAGCTGTTTTTT. Translating it yields CATSREGARLAGELFF.

The chain employs TRBV15 and TRBJ1-2; tentative D call: TRBD1 (6 bases). Trimming shortened V by 8 bases and J by 3 bases, and 16 bases separated the two germline ends. This CDR3 region has 14 residues. Germline assignment: CDR1 LNHNV and CDR2 YYDKDF (reference sequence). The CDR3 coding sequence is TGTGCCACCGGAACCTCAGGGGCCCACTATGGCTACACCTTC. It yields the protein CATGTSGAHYGYTF. Filled out from reference TRBV15 and TRBJ1-2, the complete variable domain reads DAMVIQNPRYQVTQFGKPVTLSCSQTLNHNVMYWYQQKSSQAPKLLFHYYDKDFNNEADTPDNFQSRRPNTSFCFLDIRSPGLGDTAMYLCATGTSGAHYGYTFGSGTRLTVV.

The chain couples TRBV5-1 to TRBJ1-1, with D possibly TRBD1 on 6 matching bases. Germline CDR1 is SGHRS and CDR2 is YFSETQ. CDR3 length: 14 residues. V was clipped by 4 bases and J by 3 bases, with 13 bases between them. CDR3 bases: TGCGCCAGCAGCGTTAACAGGGCGGACACTGAAGCTTTCTTT. This translates into CASSVNRADTEAFF.

The rearrangement uses TRBV9 and TRBJ2-1; TRBD2 aligns across 10 bases. Germline V lookup: CDR1 SGDLS, CDR2 YYNGEE. CDR3 length equals 18 residues. With V trimmed by 6 bases and J by 1 base, 13 bases remained unmatched. CDR3 DNA: TGTGCCAGCACCCCGGGGATAGCGGGAGGAATGTCCTACAATGAGCAGTTCTTC. This sequence encodes CASTPGIAGGMSYNEQFF. Combining the CDR3 with reference TRBV9 and TRBJ2-1 gives the whole variable domain DSGVTQTPKHLITATGQRVTLRCSPRSGDLSVYWYQQSLDQGLQFLIQYYNGEERAKGNILERFSAQQFPDLHSELNLSSLELGDSALYFCASTPGIAGGMSYNEQFFGPGTRLTVL.

CDR3 DNA sequence: TGCGCCAGCAGCCCCCTAGGGGCGAACACTGAAGCTTTCTTT. It is translated as CASSPLGANTEAFF. The V and J genes are TRBV5-1 and TRBJ1-1; the D gene is possibly TRBD1 (5 bases). This CDR3 contains 14 residues. V lost 4 bases and J 1 base, leaving 11 bases between the germline ends. Germline V gene sequence: CDR1 SGHRS, CDR2 YFSETQ. Looking up the rest from reference TRBV5-1 and TRBJ1-1 gives the full variable domain: KAGVTQTPRYLIKTRGQQVTLSCSPISGHRSVSWYQQTPGQGLQFLFEYFSETQRNKGNFPGRFSGRQFSNSRSEMNVSTLELGDSALYLCASSPLGANTEAFFGQGTRLTVV.

V usage is TRBV15 and J usage is TRBJ2-1; 7 nucleotides align to TRBD2. Germline V gene data show CDR1 as LNHNV and CDR2 as YYDKDF (reference sequence). The J segment lost 3 bases and the V segment lost 3 bases, leaving 8 bases of the junction unmatched. This CDR3 is built from 16 residues. CDR3 DNA sequence: TGTGCCACCAGCAGTGATACCGGGACTATCTACAATGAGCAGTTCTTC. It encodes CATSSDTGTIYNEQFF.